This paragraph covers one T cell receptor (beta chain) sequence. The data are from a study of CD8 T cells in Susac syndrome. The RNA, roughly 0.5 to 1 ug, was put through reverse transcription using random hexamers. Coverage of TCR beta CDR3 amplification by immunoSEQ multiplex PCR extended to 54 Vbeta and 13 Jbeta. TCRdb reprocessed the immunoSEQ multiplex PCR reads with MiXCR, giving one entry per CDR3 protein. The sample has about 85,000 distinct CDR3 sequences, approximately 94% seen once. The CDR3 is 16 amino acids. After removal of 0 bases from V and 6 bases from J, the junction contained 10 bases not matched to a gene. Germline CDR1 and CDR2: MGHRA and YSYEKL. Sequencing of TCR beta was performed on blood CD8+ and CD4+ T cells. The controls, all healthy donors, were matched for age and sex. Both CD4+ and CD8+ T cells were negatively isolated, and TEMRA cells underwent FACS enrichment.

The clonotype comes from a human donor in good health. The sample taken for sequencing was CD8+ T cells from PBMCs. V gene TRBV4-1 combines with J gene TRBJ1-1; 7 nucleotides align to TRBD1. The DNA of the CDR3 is TGCGCCAGCAGCCAAGAAATAGGCAGGGGGTGGGCTGAAGCTTTCTTT. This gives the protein CASSQEIGRGWAEAFF.